This passage covers 2 T cell receptor beta chains from one sample sequenced in a study of shared clonotypes between healthy human individuals. Assay used: immunoSEQ multiplex PCR; TCRdb lists only in-frame clones, some missing. Counted here are about 2.2 million clones, about 92% occurring once; the ten biggest clones make up under 2%. Naive CD8 cells lacked CD45RO, underwent positive selection for CCR7 and left out terminally differentiated effector memory CD45RA+ cells. The specimen sequenced was naive CD8+ T cells from PBMCs. The receptor set was obtained from a man aged 18 to 29 in good health. Some clones in this sample may be carry-over from other donors' samples.

The chain carries TRBV28 and TRBJ1-5, with 10 bases that match TRBD1. The V segment lost 2 bases and the J segment 0 bases; nucleotides outside the gene matches: 4. Germline V gene lookup returns CDR1 MDHEN and CDR2 SYDVKM. The CDR3 runs to 17 residues. CDR3 bases: TGTGCCAGCAGTTTACCGGACAGGGGGATTAGCAATCAGCCCCAGCATTTT. It yields the protein CASSLPDRGISNQPQHF.

The CDR3 loop reads CASSLDGNTGELFF. The CDR3 coding sequence is TGTGCCAGCAGCCTAGACGGGAACACCGGGGAGCTGTTTTTT. This chain joins TRBV7-3 and TRBJ2-2; D gene unclear. CDR3 length: 14 amino acids. Germline V gives CDR1 SGHTA, CDR2 FQGTGA. Deletions cut 5 bases from V and 1 base from J, with 8 bases between.